These 29 T cell receptor beta chains originate from one sample sequenced in a study of graft-versus-host responses after intestinal transplantation. Produced via immunoSEQ multiplex PCR; TCRdb's table is partial and in-frame only. The profile shows tens of thousands of clones, about 90% of them singletons. The sequencing used PBMCs, collected 98 days after intestinal transplantation. The receptors shown here come from a human patient who received an intestinal transplant, so some T cells may come from the graft donor.

The V gene is TRBV6-6, the J gene TRBJ2-7; 10 positions agree with TRBD1. Germline CDR1 and CDR2: MNHNY and SVGAGI (reference sequence). CDR3 length equals 16 residues. With V trimmed by 0 bases and J by 1 base, 3 bases remained unmatched. CDR3 DNA sequence: TGTGCCAGCAGTTACTCGAGGGGACAGGGGTCCTACGAGCAGTACTTC. Translating gives CASSYSRGQGSYEQYF.

This chain links TRBV5-6 with TRBJ2-7; TRBD1 might be the D (5 bases). Trimming removed 1 base at V and 3 bases at J, with 8 bases between. Germline values: CDR1 SGHDT, CDR2 YYEEEE. The CDR3 covers 13 residues. The CDR3 is CASSLRGIYEQYF. In DNA, the CDR3 is TGTGCCAGCAGCTTGAGGGGAATCTACGAGCAGTACTTC. The full variable domain, completed using reference TRBV5-6 and TRBJ2-7, is DAGVTQSPTHLIKTRGQQVTLRCSPKSGHDTVSWYQQALGQGPQFIFQYYEEEERQRGNFPDRFSGHQFPNYSSELNVNALLLGDSALYLCASSLRGIYEQYFGPGTRLTVT.

Comments on this clone: The same CDR3 can be traced to other DNA sequences in this sample. J is TRBJ2-2 and V is TRBV11-2; D is uncertain. Trimming shortened V by 1 base and J by 4 bases, and 4 bases separated the two germline ends. Germline loops: CDR1 SGHAT, CDR2 FQNNGV. The length of the CDR3 is 13 residues. CDR3 in DNA: TGTGCCAGCAGCTTAGCCGGCACCGGGGAGCTGTTTTTT. Amino acids: CASSLAGTGELFF. The full variable domain, its missing parts supplied by reference TRBV11-2 and TRBJ2-2, is EAGVAQSPRYKIIEKRQSVAFWCNPISGHATLYWYQQILGQGPKLLIQFQNNGVVDDSQLPKDRFSAERLKGVDSTLKIQPAKLEDSAVYLCASSLAGTGELFFGEGSRLTVL.

The CDR3 protein is CASSFQIPPLAEFTDTQYF. In DNA, the CDR3 is TGTGCCAGCAGTTTCCAAATACCCCCACTAGCGGAGTTCACAGATACGCAGTATTTT. The rearrangement uses TRBV28 and TRBJ2-3, with TRBD2 matching 8 bases. Per germline, CDR1 MDHEN and CDR2 SYDVKM. V gave up 3 bases and J gave up 2 bases; unmatched junction bases: 16. The CDR3 loop spans 19 amino acids.

The genes are TRBV28 and TRBJ1-6; maybe TRBD1 (5 bases). The germline V gene encodes CDR1 MDHEN and CDR2 SYDVKM. Trimming stripped 5 bases from V and 4 bases from J, with 24 bases between. CDR3 size: 19 residues. The CDR3 loop is CASSPIYGRDIPYNSPLHF. As DNA, the CDR3 is TGTGCCAGCAGTCCCATATACGGCAGGGATATACCTTATAATTCACCCCTCCACTTT. Full variable domain (rest looked up from reference TRBV28 and TRBJ1-6): DVKVTQSSRYLVKRTGEKVFLECVQDMDHENMFWYRQDPGLGLRLIYFSYDVKMKEKGDIPEGYSVSREKKERFSLILESASTNQTSMYLCASSPIYGRDIPYNSPLHFGNGTRLTVT.

This chain links TRBV2 with TRBJ2-7; the match to TRBD1 covers 9 bases. This CDR3 is built from 14 residues. Germline CDR1 SNHLY, CDR2 FYNNEI. The V gene end was trimmed by 1 base and the J gene end by 3 bases; junction bases not matched to a gene: 1. This chain's CDR3 is CASSEGTGVYEQYF. The CDR3 nucleotides are TGTGCCAGCAGTGAAGGGACAGGGGTCTACGAGCAGTACTTC. The full variable domain, with the rest looked up from reference TRBV2 and TRBJ2-7, is EPEVTQTPSHQVTQMGQEVILRCVPISNHLYFYWYRQILGQKVEFLVSFYNNEISEKSEIFDDQFSVERPDGSNFTLKIRSTKLEDSAMYFCASSEGTGVYEQYFGPGTRLTVT.

The chain is built from TRBV7-2 and TRBJ2-7, with D uncertain. Deletions cut 5 bases from V and 3 bases from J, with 14 bases between. The V gene's germline CDR1 is SGHTA and CDR2 FQGNSA. This CDR3 comprises 14 residues. Written as DNA, the CDR3 is TGTGCCAGCAGCCCCACGTCATCGGGCTACGAGCAGTACTTC. Amino acid sequence: CASSPTSSGYEQYF.

V and J are TRBV19 and TRBJ2-5; 8 nucleotides align to TRBD1. CDR1 is LNHDA, CDR2 SQIVND, per germline (reference sequence). V lost 4 bases and J lost 2; bases outside the gene matches: 9. The CDR3 loop spans 16 amino acids. The CDR3 DNA reads as TGTGCCAGTAGTACTCCGGGACAGGCGCTTCAAGAGACCCAGTACTTC. Amino acid sequence: CASSTPGQALQETQYF.

As concerns this clone: One junction end does not reproduce the germline sequence, and a read error may be involved. V and J are TRBV15 and TRBJ1-6; a weak D match, TRBD1 (6 bases). This CDR3 is 18 amino acids long. The germline V gene encodes CDR1 LNHNV and CDR2 YYDKDF (reference sequence). In DNA, the CDR3 is TGTGCCACCAGCAGAGGACAGGTACGGGGGATCCTTAATTCACCCCCCCACTTT. It codes for CATSRGQVRGILNSPPHF.

The chain links TRBV27 to TRBJ2-5, with a possible D match to TRBD2 (6 bases). The V and J ends lost 0 bases and 0 bases respectively, with 17 bases between them. The CDR3 is 18 residues long. Per germline, CDR1 MNHEY and CDR2 SMNVEV (reference sequence). This chain's CDR3 is CASSLSQSLASHQETQYF. CDR3 nucleotides: TGTGCCAGCAGTTTATCCCAGTCCCTAGCGAGCCACCAAGAGACCCAGTACTTC.

Concerning this clone: The sample holds other DNA sequences that translate to the same CDR3. The V gene is TRBV18, the J gene TRBJ1-2; D perhaps matches TRBD1 (5 bases). V lost 3 bases and J 6 bases, leaving 14 bases between the germline ends. This CDR3 has 14 residues. Germline V gene sequence: CDR1 KGHSH, CDR2 LQKENI. CDR3 protein: CASSPQQGVDGYTF. CDR3 nucleotide sequence: TGTGCCAGCTCACCCCAGCAGGGAGTCGATGGCTACACCTTC. Together with reference TRBV18 and TRBJ1-2, the CDR3 gives the full variable domain: NAGVMQNPRHLVRRRGQEARLRCSPMKGHSHVYWYRQLPEEGLKFMVYLQKENIIDESGMPKERFSAEFPKEGPSILRIQQVVRGDSAAYFCASSPQQGVDGYTFGSGTRLTVV.

This chain connects TRBV19 to TRBJ2-2, with 8 nucleotides matching TRBD2. CDR1 is LNHDA and CDR2 is SQIVND in the germline V gene (reference sequence). The junction had 6 bases not matched to a gene; V was cut back by 2 bases and J by 4 bases. The CDR3 consists of 16 residues. This CDR3 reads CASSITGLGSTGELFF. CDR3 DNA: TGTGCCAGTAGTATAACGGGACTAGGTAGCACCGGGGAGCTGTTTTTT.

This chain uses TRBV2 with TRBJ1-3, with D perhaps matching TRBD1 (5 bases). The germline V gene encodes CDR1 SNHLY and CDR2 FYNNEI. Trimming stripped 0 bases from V and 2 bases from J, with 11 bases between. The CDR3 runs to 16 residues. The DNA for the CDR3 is TGTGCCAGCAGTGAAGCGGGGGGTAGAACTGGAAACACCATATATTTT. Protein product: CASSEAGGRTGNTIYF.

This clone was seen more than once but under ten times. The chain recombines TRBV21-1 with TRBJ1-5; TRBD1, the table's D call, lacks a check against the DNA. TRBV21-1 constitutes a pseudogene. The CDR3 loop spans 15 amino acids. The CDR3 reads CASSKGQGGNQPQHF. The DNA of the CDR3 is TGTGCCAGCAGCAAAGGACAGGGAGGCAATCAGCCCCAGCATTTT.

The chain employs TRBV6-5 and TRBJ2-7; D is ambiguous. With 5 bases removed from V and 1 base from J, the gap between germline ends came to 3 bases. In germline, CDR1 is MNHEY, CDR2 SVGAGI. The CDR3 totals 11 residues. CDR3 nucleotide sequence: TGTGCCAGCAGTCAGTCCTACGAGCAGTACTTC. The encoded protein is CASSQSYEQYF.

The V and J genes are TRBV7-6 and TRBJ2-5; 13 nucleotides match TRBD2. The J call is doubtful: the DNA matches TRBJ2-7 better. This CDR3 spans 17 amino acids. In germline, CDR1 is SGHVS, CDR2 FNYEAQ. The CDR3 protein is CASSRTMGLAGTYEQYF. The CDR3 DNA follows: TGTGCCAGCAGCAGAACGATGGGACTAGCGGGGACCTACGAGCAGTACTTC.

Only one count was recorded for this clone. The V and J genes are TRBV19 and TRBJ2-3; 8 bases align to TRBD1. Germline V gives CDR1 LNHDA, CDR2 SQIVND (reference sequence). The CDR3 totals 16 residues. V lost 6 bases, J lost 0 bases, and 8 bases stayed unmatched. The CDR3 coding sequence is TGTGCCAGTAGGACAGGGGAAGTCCGTAGCACAGATACGCAGTATTTT. Residues: CASRTGEVRSTDTQYF.

The rearrangement joins TRBV29-1 to TRBJ2-7; D is perhaps TRBD2 (5 bases). The germline gives CDR1 SQVTM, CDR2 ANQGSEA. The V end was cut by 4 bases, the J end by 3 bases, with 16 bases between. The CDR3 sequence is 14 residues long. The CDR3 is CSVAPREGIYEQYF. The DNA for the CDR3 is TGCAGCGTTGCCCCCCGGGAAGGGATCTACGAGCAGTACTTC.

The V gene is TRBV18, the J gene TRBJ2-7; D unresolved. The CDR3 loop spans 14 amino acids. Germline CDR1 reads KGHSH; CDR2 reads LQKENI. The germline V and J ends were trimmed by 3 bases and 6 bases, with 15 bases remaining between them. The CDR3 spells CASSPSLLVGEQYF. In nucleotides, the CDR3 is TGTGCCAGCTCACCCAGCCTCCTCGTTGGCGAGCAGTACTTC.

The chain carries TRBV7-3 and TRBJ2-1, with TRBD1 matching 8 bases. With 2 bases clipped from V and 7 bases from J, the junction kept 10 bases outside the gene matches. Germline loops: CDR1 SGHTA, CDR2 FQGTGA. The CDR3 totals 16 residues. CDR3 sequence: CASSLVPDRVINEQFF. DNA of the CDR3: TGTGCCAGCAGCTTAGTCCCGGACAGGGTCATTAATGAGCAGTTCTTC.

This rearrangement joins TRBV10-2 to TRBJ2-3, with 7 bases lining up with TRBD1. V was clipped by 3 bases and J by 0 bases; unmatched bases: 6. CDR1 and CDR2 (germline): WSHSY, SAAADI. The CDR3 extends over 16 amino acids. CDR3 amino acids: CASSDSSGGSTDTQYF. The CDR3 bases are TGCGCCAGCAGTGATTCGTCAGGGGGTAGCACAGATACGCAGTATTTT.

The chain carries TRBV28 and TRBJ2-2, with 10 nucleotides matching TRBD2. CDR1 MDHEN and CDR2 SYDVKM come from the germline V gene. V shed 0 bases, J shed 5 bases, and the junction held 3 bases outside the gene matches. The length of the CDR3 is 16 residues. The CDR3 sequence: CASSLWAGLATGELFF. The CDR3 region has the DNA TGTGCCAGCAGTTTATGGGCGGGACTAGCGACCGGGGAGCTGTTTTTT.

The chain carries TRBV10-2 and TRBJ2-3; 11 positions agree with TRBD2. J gave up 1 base and V 4 bases, and 7 bases lay outside the gene matches. Germline V gives CDR1 WSHSY, CDR2 SAAADI. CDR3 length: 17 amino acids. CDR3 nucleotide sequence: TGCGCCAGCAGTGTAGCGGGGGGGCCCTCCTGCACAGATACGCAGTATTTT. This gives the protein CASSVAGGPSCTDTQYF.

The rearrangement uses TRBV12-5 and TRBJ2-7; TRBD1 aligns across 8 bases. The CDR3 covers 14 residues. CDR1 is LGHNT, CDR2 FRNRAP, per germline. Trimming took 3 bases from V and 4 from J; bases not matched to a gene: 5. CDR3: CASGFRQGPYEQYF. The DNA of the CDR3 is TGTGCTAGTGGTTTTCGACAGGGGCCTTACGAGCAGTACTTC. The variable domain in full, with the rest retrieved from reference TRBV12-5 and TRBJ2-7, is DARVTQTPRHKVTEMGQEVTMRCQPILGHNTVFWYRQTMMQGLELLAYFRNRAPLDDSGMPKDRFSAEMPDATLATLKIQPSEPRDSAVYFCASGFRQGPYEQYFGPGTRLTVT.

This chain joins TRBV27 and TRBJ2-1, with D possibly being TRBD1 (6 bases). This CDR3 contains 15 residues. The germline CDR1 and CDR2 sequences are MNHEY and SMNVEV (reference sequence). V was clipped by 0 bases and J by 2 bases, with 8 bases between them. The CDR3 loop is CASSLSDSTYNEQFF. In DNA form, the CDR3 reads TGTGCCAGCAGTTTATCGGACAGTACCTACAATGAGCAGTTCTTC.

The chain couples TRBV7-2 to TRBJ2-7; 7 bases map to TRBD1. Germline V lookup: CDR1 SGHTA, CDR2 FQGNSA. Unmatched junction bases numbered 12, after V lost 5 bases and J lost 5 bases. This CDR3 contains 15 residues. CDR3 in DNA: TGTGCCAGCAGCCGACCGGGACAGTGGGGTCACGAGCAGTACTTC. Its protein product is CASSRPGQWGHEQYF.

The chain recombines TRBV7-9 with TRBJ2-1, with 12 bases fitting TRBD2. The trim removed 5 bases at V and 0 bases at J, leaving 8 bases unmatched. Looked up from germline, CDR1 is SEHNR and CDR2 is FQNEAQ (reference sequence). This CDR3 comprises 18 residues. DNA for the CDR3: TGTGCCAGCAGCGGGCCCGAGACTAGCGGGAGCTCCTACAATGAGCAGTTCTTC. Amino acids: CASSGPETSGSSYNEQFF.

This clone has only one observation. The rearrangement joins TRBV4-1 to TRBJ2-7; 9 bases map to TRBD2. The CDR3 has 15 amino acids. In germline, CDR1 is MGHRA, CDR2 YSYEKL. The ends lost 1 base at V and 5 bases at J; junction bases unmatched: 6. The CDR3 loop reads CASSQGLAGANEQYF. The CDR3 DNA is TGCGCCAGCAGCCAAGGATTAGCGGGAGCTAACGAGCAGTACTTC.

Details on this clone: One end of the junction is discordant with germline, which a read error may explain. The genes are TRBV10-3 and TRBJ2-6; weak D call: TRBD2 (6 bases). CDR1 and CDR2 from the germline V gene are ENHRY and SYGVKD. The CDR3 has 14 residues. The CDR3 protein is CAIKGTHGVNVLTF. Written as DNA, the CDR3 is TGTGCCATCAAGGGGACTCATGGGGTCAACGTCCTGACTTTC.